This T cell receptor beta chain was obtained from a study of control samples from healthy donors and cancer patients. Sequencing used immunoSEQ multiplex PCR; TCRdb keeps in-frame clones, though not all of them. Altogether 98,000 or so clones are present, roughly 78% being singletons, with the ten largest covering 2%. V gave up 3 bases and J gave up 7 bases, with 7 bases separating them. The germline V gene encodes CDR1 MGHRA and CDR2 YSYEKL. CDR3 length equals 12 residues. Source material: blood. The TCR originated in a man aged 55 to 70 in good health. The J gene is TRBJ1-5, the V gene TRBV4-1; a possible D gene is TRBD1 (5 bases). Here the CDR3 reads CASSQGDQPQHF. In DNA form, the CDR3 reads TGCGCCAGCAGCCAGGGGGACCAGCCCCAGCATTTT.